This T cell receptor (beta chain) was retrieved from a study of neurological immune-mediated disorders (dated by TCRdb to the late 2010s). Study-level background: Of the approximately 34 multiple sclerosis patients, approximately 31 had relapsing-remitting MS and 3 had secondary progressive MS. The roughly 100 TCR-beta libraries covered PBMC samples along with longitudinal samples, technical triplicates, and paired sorted CD4+ and CD8+ T-cell subsets. Of the approximately 70 subjects in the cohort, around 15 were HAM/TSP patients, roughly 34 were multiple sclerosis patients, and about 20 were healthy controls. The study compared peripheral blood TCR-beta repertoires of HTLV-I-associated myelopathy (HAM/TSP) patients, multiple sclerosis patients and healthy controls using UMI-based sequencing. Broad study findings and their caveats: The MS cluster showed no association with clinical or MRI features, and the authors stated that larger cohorts are needed. TCR clonal expansion was highest in HAM/TSP patients and lowest in MS patients, with MS patients falling below even healthy controls. Across subjects, expanded clones never shared an identical CDR3 amino acid sequence, which suggests that the TCR-beta repertoires in every group were private. In phylogenetic analysis, the repertoires of 18 of 34 MS patients grouped into a cluster of related CDR3 sequences, which suggests a possible signature at the repertoire level.

Libraries from unsorted PBMCs were made from 2 million PBMCs kept in RNAlater at -80 degrees C until RNA extraction. The multiple sclerosis patients were enrolled in a US clinical protocol that evaluated disease progression with magnetic resonance imaging. Peripheral blood underwent Ficoll-Hypaque density gradient centrifugation to isolate PBMCs, which were then cryopreserved in liquid nitrogen. Via the germline V gene (reference sequence), CDR1 is MNHNY and CDR2 SVGAGI. Compared with germline, V lacks 2 bases and J lacks 3 bases; bases without a gene match: 7. The CDR3 runs 16 residues from the cysteine to the phenylalanine. The CDR3 DNA has 48 bases and is translated from base 1. To synthesize cDNA, template-switch 5'RACE was performed with a primer carrying a 10-nucleotide random unique molecular identifier so that each TCR transcript was tagged. Over 180 million TCR-beta sequences, covering 15-18 subjects, were produced in each sequencing run. The RNeasy kit was used for extraction of total RNA. The KAPA Real-time Library Amplification kit was used to amplify TCR-beta VDJ regions with primers targeting the TCR constant region and the 5'RACE anchor. Sample indexes and Illumina adaptors were added in a first PCR, and a second PCR then increased library yield. After Ampure bead purification, the TCR product of roughly 650 bp was size-selected on a 2% E-gel SizeSelection system. Before pooling, library quality was assessed on a Bioanalyzer, concentration was determined with Qubit, and library quantification was performed with the Kapa Library Quantification kit. An Illumina HiSeq 2500 sequenced the libraries paired-end 2 x 150 bp. To increase sequence diversity, roughly 23-30% phiX was spiked into each library pool. As for how the authors treated the data: Quality-filtered reads were processed with the UMI-based MiGEC pipeline, which removed over 80% of raw TCR sequences during error correction. VDJ genes were aligned to IMGT germline references, and each clonotype was defined by a unique CDR3 amino acid sequence together with V-J genes. Clonal expansion, Shannon diversity, and CDR3 relatedness (CalcPairwiseDistances, ClusterSamples) were evaluated with VDJtools, and phylogenetic trees were built with CLCbio workbench. A clone was classed as expanded if it had 8 or more unique UMIs, a cutoff based on coefficient-of-variation modelling across technical triplicates. TCRdb reprocessing: public reads trimmed at Q25 with fastp, clones called with MiXCR, in-frame beta chains kept. CDR3 protein duplicates are merged, each entry listing the most common genes and DNA. V and J calls and clone size were set by TCRdb, not the authors. The sample table shows about 120,000 distinct CDR3 sequences, and about 3.4% are seen once. The leading ten clones occupy about 1.2% of the sample.

On this clonotype: The antigen this receptor binds is unknown. Per-nucleotide qualities are absent, and no much larger clonotype sits a single base away.

This sequence was found in a woman aged 25 to 39 with multiple sclerosis. Recombination joined TRBV6-6 with TRBJ2-7, with TRBD2 matching 10 junction bases. The material sequenced was PBMCs. Read as DNA, the sequence is TGTGCCAGCAGTTACGGGGCGGCTAGCGGGGGCTACGAGCAGTACTTC. This sequence encodes CASSYGAASGGYEQYF.